One and the same sample provided the 26 T cell receptor beta chains below, sequenced in a study of blood T cells in healthy people across ages. Using a J-beta primer mix together with a sample-barcoded 5' primer, a second PCR was run for roughly 6 to 12 cycles. TCRdb recomputed calls from the 5' RACE reads with MiXCR, one row per CDR3 protein. The sample contains about 1 million distinct CDR3 sequences, 35% to 50% of which appear only once. Sequenced input: blood. The receptors derive from a woman aged 55-69 years in good health.

The sample holds a few counts of this clonotype. The rearrangement links TRBV10-3 to TRBJ2-7; no reliable D call. The V end lost 5 bases, the J end lost 7 bases, and 15 bases lay between the germline ends. Germline lookup yields CDR1 ENHRY and CDR2 SYGVKD. CDR3 length: 13 residues. CDR3 nucleotide sequence: TGTGCCATCAGTTTTCAGGACGCCAATGAGCAGTACTTC. This translates into CAISFQDANEQYF.

This clonotype was seen only a few times. This chain joins TRBV20-1 and TRBJ2-5, with D unresolved. In germline, CDR1 is DFQATT, CDR2 SNEGSKA (reference sequence). This CDR3 is built from 15 residues. V was pared by 4 bases and J by 1 base, with 16 bases between. The CDR3 loop is CSATRPSRTQETQYF. CDR3 DNA: TGCAGTGCTACTAGACCCAGCAGGACCCAAGAGACCCAGTACTTC.

This clonotype has more than one count but fewer than ten. The chain has TRBV27 and TRBJ2-1; D is uncertain. V lost 8 bases to trimming and J lost 1 base, with 12 bases between them. From germline, CDR1 is MNHEY and CDR2 SMNVEV (reference sequence). The CDR3 has 14 amino acids. The CDR3 nucleotides read TGTGCCAGCCGTCGTTCACAGTCCTACAATGAGCAGTTCTTC. This gives the protein CASRRSQSYNEQFF.

V usage is TRBV5-1 and J usage is TRBJ2-5; D not certain. The J call is uncertain, as TRBJ2-7 better fits the DNA end. The CDR3 runs to 14 residues. Germline loops: CDR1 SGHRS, CDR2 YFSETQ. The CDR3 bases are TGCGCCAGCAGCCCGACGTCCCTCATGCACGAGCAGTACTTC. Residues: CASSPTSLMHEQYF.

Sample share makes this clonotype medium-sized. The chain combines TRBV4-1 with TRBJ2-3; D might be TRBD2 (5 bases). From germline, CDR1 is MGHRA and CDR2 YSYEKL. Trimming left V 0 bases short and J 5 bases short, with 15 bases between. The CDR3 has 16 residues. The CDR3, as DNA: TGCGCCAGCAGCCAAGAGAGGGCTACTTCGGGAGATACGCAGTATTTT. Its translation: CASSQERATSGDTQYF.

The chain recombines TRBV11-2 with TRBJ2-7; D is unclear. The ends were cut back, 8 bases at V and 0 bases at J, with 14 bases in the middle. CDR3 length equals 14 residues. Germline values: CDR1 SGHAT, CDR2 FQNNGV. CDR3 in amino acids: CASRLDTISYEQYF. The DNA of the CDR3 is TGTGCCAGCCGCCTCGACACTATCTCCTACGAGCAGTACTTC.

The chain joins TRBV3-1 to TRBJ2-7; D might be TRBD1 (6 bases). With 3 bases removed from V and 3 bases from J, the gap between germline ends came to 15 bases. CDR3 length: 15 amino acids. The V gene's germline CDR1 is LGHDT and CDR2 YNNKEL (reference sequence). As DNA, the CDR3 is TGTGCCAGCAGCCAGAGAGGGCTAGGGGGCTACGAGCAGTACTTC. This encodes CASSQRGLGGYEQYF.

The chain recombines TRBV4-1 with TRBJ1-1; TRBD1 might be the D (5 bases). V was cut by 2 bases and J by 9 bases, with 10 bases left in between. CDR1 MGHRA and CDR2 YSYEKL come from the germline V gene. This CDR3 has 12 amino acids. CDR3 nucleotides: TGCGCCAGCAGCCAAACGGGACCGAAAGCTTTCTTT. Translating gives CASSQTGPKAFF.

This clonotype has a handful of counts. This chain uses TRBV7-2 with TRBJ2-3; the D is unclear. The CDR3 spans 16 residues. Germline V gene data show CDR1 as SGHTA and CDR2 as FQGNSA. Deletions cut 1 base from V and 3 bases from J, with 14 bases between. The CDR3 DNA is TGTGCCAGCAGCTTAGAACGTGGGAAATTGACAGATACGCAGTATTTT. Protein: CASSLERGKLTDTQYF.

This chain joins TRBV3-1 and TRBJ2-7; 7 nucleotides match TRBD1. Trimming at V came to 5 bases and at J to 0 bases, leaving 10 bases not matched to a gene. Germline V gene lookup returns CDR1 LGHDT and CDR2 YNNKEL (reference sequence). The CDR3 extends over 16 amino acids. This CDR3 is CASSYTGQSSSYEQYF. As DNA, the CDR3 is TGTGCCAGCAGCTATACGGGACAGTCCAGCTCCTACGAGCAGTACTTC.

This rearrangement joins TRBV28 to TRBJ2-1; maybe TRBD2 (5 bases). This CDR3 comprises 16 residues. The germline V gene has CDR1 MDHEN and CDR2 SYDVKM. The V end was cut by 1 base, the J end by 6 bases, with 16 bases between. CDR3 in DNA: TGTGCCAGCAGTTTATCAGGCATGGACTTTGGCAATGAGCAGTTCTTC. Translating gives CASSLSGMDFGNEQFF.

V is TRBV25-1 and J is TRBJ2-1; D is ambiguous. Germline CDR1 is MGHDK and CDR2 is SYGVNS. The CDR3 totals 14 residues. The V end was cut by 7 bases, the J end by 3 bases, with 13 bases between. CDR3 sequence (DNA): TGTGCCAGCATGGGGTACCCAAGCTACAATGAGCAGTTCTTC. Amino acids: CASMGYPSYNEQFF.

The rearrangement uses TRBV2 and TRBJ2-7; D tentatively reads TRBD1 or TRBD2 (5 bases each). The V end was cut by 3 bases, the J end by 8 bases, with 17 bases between. The CDR3 is 14 residues long. Germline-derived CDR1 and CDR2 are SNHLY and FYNNEI. The CDR3 coding sequence is TGTGCCAGCAGTGACACGGGAAAGGGGCCCAAGCAGTACTTC. It translates to CASSDTGKGPKQYF. The entire variable domain, with the rest obtained from reference TRBV2 and TRBJ2-7, is as follows: EPEVTQTPSHQVTQMGQEVILRCVPISNHLYFYWYRQILGQKVEFLVSFYNNEISEKSEIFDDQFSVERPDGSNFTLKIRSTKLEDSAMYFCASSDTGKGPKQYFGPGTRLTVT.

A few counts support this clonotype. This chain uses TRBV7-9 with TRBJ1-2; TRBD1 agrees at 7 bases. This CDR3 spans 16 amino acids. CDR1 and CDR2 from the germline V gene are SEHNR and FQNEAQ (reference sequence). V was pared by 5 bases and J by 4 bases, with 13 bases of the junction left unmatched. The CDR3 sequence: CASSGSGTALSYGYTF. The CDR3 DNA sequence: TGTGCCAGCAGCGGGTCGGGGACAGCCCTGTCCTATGGCTACACCTTC.

This clonotype was seen a handful of times. The V call is TRBV7-2, the J call TRBJ2-4, with 15 positions matching TRBD2. This CDR3 has 15 residues. After removal of 5 bases from V and 13 bases from J, the junction contained 9 bases not matched to a gene. CDR1 is SGHTA, CDR2 FQGNSA, per germline. The CDR3 is CASSPGLAGGIEQYF. For the CDR3, the DNA is TGTGCCAGCAGCCCAGGACTAGCGGGAGGGATTGAGCAGTACTTC.

CDR3 loop: CASSLGQGFKKQFF. DNA for the CDR3: TGTGCCAGCAGCTTGGGCCAGGGGTTTAAGAAGCAGTTCTTC. The rearrangement joins TRBV5-6 to TRBJ2-1, with D possibly TRBD1 on 6 matching bases. The V gene's germline CDR1 is SGHDT and CDR2 YYEEEE. The CDR3 runs 14 residues. V was trimmed by 0 bases and J by 11 bases, leaving 15 bases between them.

The V and J genes are TRBV20-1 and TRBJ1-4, with a weak D call TRBD1 (5 bases). CDR3 length: 15 residues. Germline V gene data show CDR1 as DFQATT and CDR2 as SNEGSKA (reference sequence). Between the trimmed V and J ends, which lost 0 bases and 10 bases, there was a span of 18 bases. The CDR3 loop is CSARDLRGEVGKLFF. CDR3 DNA sequence: TGCAGTGCTAGAGATCTCCGGGGGGAAGTAGGAAAACTGTTTTTT.

This clonotype was seen ten or more times. The chain carries TRBV5-1 and TRBJ2-7, with 7 bases lining up with TRBD1. CDR1 is SGHRS, CDR2 YFSETQ, per germline. This CDR3 is 15 amino acids long. With V trimmed by 4 bases and J by 2 bases, 9 bases remained unmatched. In DNA, the CDR3 is TGCGCCAGCAGCACCGGCCGGACAGGTGCCTACGAGCAGTACTTC. The encoded protein is CASSTGRTGAYEQYF.

V gene TRBV20-1 combines with J gene TRBJ2-1, with D tentatively TRBD2 (6 bases). The CDR3 covers 14 residues. V lost 4 bases and J 0 bases, leaving 10 bases between the germline ends. Germline CDR1 and CDR2: DFQATT and SNEGSKA (reference sequence). CDR3 residues: CSAKSGFSYNEQFF. The CDR3 bases are TGCAGTGCTAAGAGCGGGTTCTCCTACAATGAGCAGTTCTTC.

This clonotype was recorded a few times. This chain joins TRBV7-2 and TRBJ2-1; 14 positions agree with TRBD2. Germline V gene data show CDR1 as SGHTA and CDR2 as FQGNSA. With V trimmed by 5 bases and J by 1 base, 13 bases remained unmatched. CDR3 size: 20 residues. The CDR3 nucleotides read TGTGCCAGCAGCCGATACTCCGGACTAGCGGGGGGTGGGTCCTACAATGAGCAGTTCTTC. Amino acids: CASSRYSGLAGGGSYNEQFF.

The genes are TRBV28 and TRBJ2-3; maybe TRBD2 (6 bases). Germline CDR1 reads MDHEN; CDR2 reads SYDVKM. This CDR3 region has 13 residues. The V gene lost 4 bases and the J gene lost 10 bases, with 15 bases spanning the gap. The CDR3 reads CASSSQRPGAQYF. The CDR3 nucleotides read TGTGCCAGCAGTTCCCAACGACCGGGGGCGCAGTATTTT.

This chain links TRBV5-1 with TRBJ2-7; TRBD2 aligns across 7 bases. The CDR3 is 15 amino acids. With V trimmed by 0 bases and J by 6 bases, 9 bases remained unmatched. CDR1 is SGHRS, CDR2 YFSETQ, per germline. The CDR3 DNA reads as TGCGCCAGCAGCTTGGATGGCGGGAGTTCCCTCGAGCAGTACTTC. This gives the protein CASSLDGGSSLEQYF. Full variable domain (rest looked up from reference TRBV5-1 and TRBJ2-7): KAGVTQTPRYLIKTRGQQVTLSCSPISGHRSVSWYQQTPGQGLQFLFEYFSETQRNKGNFPGRFSGRQFSNSRSEMNVSTLELGDSALYLCASSLDGGSSLEQYFGPGTRLTVT.

The V call is TRBV20-1, the J call TRBJ2-1; 11 bases fit TRBD2. CDR3 length: 16 amino acids. Germline CDR1 reads DFQATT; CDR2 reads SNEGSKA (reference sequence). V was clipped by 0 bases and J by 3 bases; unmatched bases: 4. The CDR3 sequence: CSARDAGTSGYNEQFF. The CDR3 bases are TGCAGTGCTAGAGATGCCGGGACTAGCGGCTACAATGAGCAGTTCTTC.

The chain is built from TRBV7-2 and TRBJ1-4, with 7 positions matching TRBD1. Losses at the gene ends were 1 base for V and 6 bases for J; bases not matched to a gene: 5. The CDR3 runs to 15 residues. Germline V gene sequence: CDR1 SGHTA, CDR2 FQGNSA. CDR3 in amino acids: CASSLVRGTDEKLFF. CDR3 DNA: TGTGCCAGCAGCTTAGTTCGAGGGACAGATGAAAAACTGTTTTTT.

The J gene is TRBJ2-5, the V gene TRBV10-3; D uncertain. The CDR3 loop spans 13 amino acids. Germline CDR1 reads ENHRY; CDR2 reads SYGVKD. V was pared by 3 bases and J by 4 bases, with 9 bases between. The CDR3: CAISETESETQYF. The CDR3 nucleotides are TGTGCCATCAGTGAAACCGAGTCAGAGACCCAGTACTTC.

The chain links TRBV6-5 to TRBJ1-4; D not certain. This CDR3 is 14 amino acids long. V was pared by 6 bases and J by 6 bases, with 14 bases between. The germline CDR1 and CDR2 sequences are MNHEY and SVGAGI. CDR3 region: CASRKTRADEKLFF. As DNA, the CDR3 is TGTGCCAGCAGAAAGACACGGGCGGATGAAAAACTGTTTTTT.